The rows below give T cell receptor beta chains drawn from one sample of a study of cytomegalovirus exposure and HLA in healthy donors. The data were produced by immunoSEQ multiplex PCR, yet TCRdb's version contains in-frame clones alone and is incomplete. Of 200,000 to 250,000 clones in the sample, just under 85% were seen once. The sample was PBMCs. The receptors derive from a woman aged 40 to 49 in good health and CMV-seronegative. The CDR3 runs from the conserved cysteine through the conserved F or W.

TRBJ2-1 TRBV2 CATLTGGLGNEQFF
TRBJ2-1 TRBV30 CAWSVGGGANEQFF
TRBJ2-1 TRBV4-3 CASSQQGGGGRDEQFF
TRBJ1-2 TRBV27 CASSLSIGGGAGGYTF
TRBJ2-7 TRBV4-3 CASSQDGTQGYEQYF
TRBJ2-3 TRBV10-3 CAIMRGLAFTDTQYF
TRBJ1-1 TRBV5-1 CASSFIGGTEAFF
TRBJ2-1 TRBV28 CASRGHANNEQFF
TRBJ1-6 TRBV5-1 CASSLGQTNSPLHF
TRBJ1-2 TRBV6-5 CASSLQGIGGYTF
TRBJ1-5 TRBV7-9 CASSSPDQPQHF
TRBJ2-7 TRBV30 CACLPDRGLSYEQYF
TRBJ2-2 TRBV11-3 CASSPRWSTGELFF
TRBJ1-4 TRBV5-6 CASSFRDRGMTNEKLFF
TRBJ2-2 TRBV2 CASSGPQGNGELFF
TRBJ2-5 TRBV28 CASSSGTGKQETQYF
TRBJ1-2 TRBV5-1 CASSLGQGAGAYGYTF
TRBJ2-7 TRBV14 CASSQARVSEQYF
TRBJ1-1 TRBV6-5 CASRGTRDYTEAFF
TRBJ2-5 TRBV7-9 CSSSLLGQGQETQYF
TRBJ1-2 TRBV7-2 CASSAQTTLNGYTF
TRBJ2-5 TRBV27 CASSRTTGDARYDQYF
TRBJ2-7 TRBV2 CASSGEQLTSYEQYF
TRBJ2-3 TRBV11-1 CASSLGQAGPYTDTQYF
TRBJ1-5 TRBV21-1 CASSKAGQGKGNQPQHF
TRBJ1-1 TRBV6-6 CASSYSGGNTEAFF
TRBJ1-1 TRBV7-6 CASSYQGAITEAFF
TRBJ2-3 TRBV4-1 CASSQGGGATQYF
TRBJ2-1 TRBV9 CASSDRTSGSSYNEQFF
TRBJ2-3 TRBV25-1 CASSEYKGSTDTQYF
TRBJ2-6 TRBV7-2 CASSLAGTLSGANVLTF
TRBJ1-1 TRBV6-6 CASSSYEEAFF
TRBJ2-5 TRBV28 CASSPQVLETQYF
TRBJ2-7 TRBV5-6 CASSAGTGLPLEDF
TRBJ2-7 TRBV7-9 CSSSLPGLANEQYF
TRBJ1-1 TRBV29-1 CSVAGTPTEAFF
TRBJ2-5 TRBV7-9 CASSLLAGQGTQYF
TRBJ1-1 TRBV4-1 CASSREGDTEAFF
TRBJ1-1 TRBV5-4 CASSLAPSGPNTEAFF
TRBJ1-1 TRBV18 CASSPLPPVSGRGTEAFF
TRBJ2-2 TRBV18 CASSPRVGALVTGELFF
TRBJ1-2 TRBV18 CASSRLYGYTF
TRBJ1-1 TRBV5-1 CASSLPGMDTEAFF
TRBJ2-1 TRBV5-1 CASSLAGNNEQFF
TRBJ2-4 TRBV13 CASSLGTGPPDF
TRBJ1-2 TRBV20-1 CSAGDLGYTF
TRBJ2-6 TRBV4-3 CASSHTGSGANVLTF
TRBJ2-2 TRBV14 CASSPQGVGTGELFF
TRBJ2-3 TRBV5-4 CASSKGGPGQGIDTQYF
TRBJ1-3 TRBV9 CASSVGGTAAGNTIYF
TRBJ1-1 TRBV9 CASSPGGGGSLNTEAFF